One T cell receptor beta chain is described in this entry. What it binds is unknown. Negative magnetic separation was used for the enrichment of total CD8+ T cells. These data belong to a study of human CD8 memory T cell subsets. Study results and caveats: Precursor exhausted T cells shared very few clonotypes with stem-like memory T cells. Measured by normalized Shannon-Wiener diversity, stem-like memory and precursor exhausted T cells were similarly high in diversity, which was not the case for effector memory cells.

Sequencing libraries of TCR beta were made by UMI-labeled 5' RACE. TCRdb reprocessed the 5' RACE reads and keeps a single row for each CDR3 protein, giving no DNA. Its table lists about 3,200 distinct CDR3 sequences. The sequence was obtained from a human donor in good health. The specimen sequenced was CD8+ T cells from PBMCs.

CDR3 residues: CASSLRLNTGELFF. J is TRBJ2-2 and V is TRBV27. This CDR3 has 14 amino acids. Looked up from germline, CDR1 is MNHEY and CDR2 is SMNVEV (reference sequence).